Following are 29 T cell receptor beta chains from one sample sequenced in a study of Graves' ophthalmopathy and Graves' hyperthyroidism. The TCR beta CDR3 regions underwent amplification from RNA transcripts. HTBI primers were used in a first-round RT-PCR, which preceded a second-round multiplex PCR. TCRdb fed the multiplex PCR reads into MiXCR, producing one record per CDR3 protein. The data show almost 750,000 distinct CDR3 sequences, approximately 40% seen once. The material sequenced was peripheral blood. These receptors all stem from an adult man with Graves' ophthalmopathy.

The genes are TRBV2 and TRBJ1-2; D may be TRBD1 (6 bases). V lost 5 bases and J lost 8, with 15 bases in between. Germline V CDR1 and CDR2: SNHLY, FYNNEI. This CDR3 is 13 amino acids long. The CDR3 here is CASSFHDRRGYTF. Here the CDR3 DNA reads TGTGCCAGCAGTTTTCATGACAGGCGCGGCTACACCTTC.

V gene TRBV27 combines with J gene TRBJ1-1; D gene unclear. This CDR3 region has 12 residues. V shed 5 bases and J shed 2 bases, with 6 bases lying between them. Germline V gene data show CDR1 as MNHEY and CDR2 as SMNVEV (reference sequence). CDR3 coding DNA: TGTGCCAGCAGTGACCTAAACACTGAAGCTTTCTTT. Translation gives CASSDLNTEAFF.

The V and J genes are TRBV20-1 and TRBJ2-5, with D maybe TRBD2 (6 bases). The CDR3 runs to 15 residues. The V end was cut by 5 bases, the J end by 0 bases, with 16 bases between. Looked up from germline, CDR1 is DFQATT and CDR2 is SNEGSKA (reference sequence). CDR3 DNA sequence: TGCAGTGCTCTCCGGACGGAGGGGTACCAAGAGACCCAGTACTTC. It encodes CSALRTEGYQETQYF.

The rearrangement joins TRBV7-4 to TRBJ1-1; 7 bases map to TRBD1. The CDR3 sequence is 15 residues long. Germline CDR1 and CDR2: SGHVT and SQSDAQ. Trimming cost V 4 bases and J 3 bases; bases outside gene matches: 8. This chain's CDR3 is CASSSDEGGYTEAFF. DNA for the CDR3: TGTGCCAGCAGCTCAGATGAAGGGGGCTACACTGAAGCTTTCTTT. The full variable domain, its missing parts supplied by reference TRBV7-4 and TRBJ1-1, is GAGVSQSPRYKVAKRGRDVALRCDSISGHVTLYWYRQTLGQGSEVLTYSQSDAQRDKSGRPSGRFSAERPERSVSTLKIQRTEQGDSAVYLCASSSDEGGYTEAFFGQGTRLTVV.

This clonotype occurred many times. The chain couples TRBV7-9 to TRBJ1-4, with 8 positions matching TRBD1. The V segment lost 6 bases and the J segment 7 bases; nucleotides outside the gene matches: 7. From germline, CDR1 is SEHNR and CDR2 FQNEAQ (reference sequence). CDR3 size: 14 residues. The CDR3 bases are TGTGCCAGCAGTGTCGAGACAGGGGCTGAAAAACTGTTTTTT. Translation: CASSVETGAEKLFF.

This clonotype was recorded at least ten times. The chain recombines TRBV2 with TRBJ1-2; 10 positions agree with TRBD1. Germline CDR1 and CDR2: SNHLY and FYNNEI. The CDR3 has 14 amino acids. The junction had 9 bases not matched to a gene; V was cut back by 8 bases and J by 6 bases. This CDR3 reads CASSRGQGYDGYTF. Written as DNA, the CDR3 is TGTGCCAGCTCCCGGGGACAGGGGTACGATGGCTACACCTTC.

This clonotype was seen a single time. The chain combines TRBV20-1 with TRBJ2-5, with D perhaps matching TRBD1 (6 bases). V shed 3 bases and J shed 5 bases, with 19 bases lying between them. The germline gives CDR1 DFQATT, CDR2 SNEGSKA (reference sequence). This CDR3 spans 15 amino acids. CDR3 nucleotide sequence: TGCAGTGCTAGGCCCAGGGGTATCACCGGGGAGACCCAGTACTTC. It specifies CSARPRGITGETQYF.

The chain carries TRBV7-1 and TRBJ2-3; 7 bases match TRBD2. TRBV7-1 is placed among ORFs of uncertain function. The V gene end was trimmed by 3 bases and the J gene end by 1 base; junction bases not matched to a gene: 13. This CDR3 is built from 18 residues. CDR3 loop: CASSSARGSGDRTDTQYF. The CDR3 bases are TGTGCCAGCAGCTCCGCGAGGGGCAGCGGGGATCGCACAGATACGCAGTATTTT.

With regard to this clonotype: This may be a read error, as it is one base from a much larger clone. This rearrangement joins TRBV2 to TRBJ2-7, with 10 bases that match TRBD2. Germline-derived CDR1 and CDR2 are SNHLY and FYNNEI. The CDR3 is 11 amino acids. The CDR3 protein is CAGSLAGVEYF. CDR3 coding DNA: TGTGCCGGCAGTCTAGCGGGAGTGGAGTACTTC.

There are many counts of this clonotype. The chain couples TRBV7-2 to TRBJ2-7; D is possibly TRBD1 or TRBD2 (6 bases each). Germline CDR1 is SGHTA and CDR2 is FQGNSA. The CDR3 runs 17 residues. V was shortened by 2 bases and J by 5 bases, with 22 bases between the two germline ends. CDR3 nucleotides: TGTGCCAGCAGCTTAAAGGGGGGACACGGTACCGTCCACGAGCAGTACTTC. Encoded protein: CASSLKGGHGTVHEQYF. Full variable domain (remainder filled in from reference TRBV7-2 and TRBJ2-7): GAGVSQSPSNKVTEKGKDVELRCDPISGHTALYWYRQSLGQGLEFLIYFQGNSAPDKSGLPSDRFSAERTGGSVSTLTIQRTQQEDSAVYLCASSLKGGHGTVHEQYFGPGTRLTVT.

This clonotype has just one count. V usage is TRBV4-2 and J usage is TRBJ2-7; D not certain. This CDR3 has 13 residues. V gave up 1 base and J gave up 2 bases, with 6 bases separating them. Germline V lookup: CDR1 LGHNA, CDR2 YNFKEQ. CDR3 amino acids: CASSQAITYEQYF. As DNA, the CDR3 is TGTGCCAGCAGCCAAGCGATTACCTACGAGCAGTACTTC.

There are a few counts of this clonotype. The chain links TRBV2 to TRBJ2-2; the D call may be TRBD1 or TRBD2 (5 bases each). The CDR3 totals 14 residues. V dropped 3 bases and J dropped 5 bases, with 10 bases sitting between them. CDR1 and CDR2 (germline): SNHLY, FYNNEI. CDR3 residues: CASSDRDRTGELFF. The CDR3 bases are TGTGCCAGCAGTGATCGGGACCGAACCGGGGAGCTGTTTTTT.

This chain uses TRBV6-1 with TRBJ1-1, with D possibly being TRBD1 (5 bases). Germline V CDR1 and CDR2: MNHNS, SASEGT. The V gene lost 3 bases and the J gene lost 3 bases, with 11 bases spanning the gap. The CDR3 extends over 14 amino acids. The CDR3 DNA follows: TGTGCCAGCAGTGAGAACCTAGGGGACACTGAAGCTTTCTTT. This codes for CASSENLGDTEAFF.

The chain couples TRBV7-9 to TRBJ1-5, with D perhaps TRBD1 (5 bases). This CDR3 contains 17 residues. Trimming left V 1 base short and J 3 bases short, with 16 bases between. Germline V lookup: CDR1 SEHNR, CDR2 FQNEAQ (reference sequence). CDR3 in amino acids: CASSLEVGGRYNQPQHF. CDR3 in DNA: TGTGCCAGCAGCTTAGAGGTGGGGGGTCGTTACAATCAGCCCCAGCATTTT. Combining the CDR3 with reference TRBV7-9 and TRBJ1-5 gives the whole variable domain DTGVSQNPRHKITKRGQNVTFRCDPISEHNRLYWYRQTLGQGPEFLTYFQNEAQLEKSRLLSDRFSAERPKGSFSTLEIQRTEQGDSAMYLCASSLEVGGRYNQPQHFGDGTRLSIL.

Note on this clonotype: This may arise from a read error, as a much more abundant clone is one base away. The chain joins TRBV7-6 to TRBJ1-2; 7 nucleotides match TRBD1. V was clipped by 10 bases and J by 6 bases; unmatched bases: 17. The CDR3 is made up of 15 amino acids. Germline CDR1 is SGHVS and CDR2 is FNYEAQ. The CDR3 protein is CATQRIAGQSDGYTF. CDR3 DNA: TGTGCCACCCAGCGTATTGCGGGACAGTCGGATGGCTACACCTTC.

To note about this clonotype: One junction end disagrees with the germline gene, perhaps due to a read error. The rearrangement joins TRBV10-3 to TRBJ1-1, with unresolved D. CDR3 size: 14 residues. CDR1 is ENHRY and CDR2 is SYGVKD in the germline V gene. The CDR3 is CASSGTERHGEAFF. The CDR3 DNA follows: TGTGCCAGCAGTGGAACGGAAAGACACGGGGAAGCTTTCTTT.

This clonotype has at least ten counts. V gene TRBV10-2 combines with J gene TRBJ2-5; tentatively, D is TRBD1 (5 bases). V lost 4 bases, J lost 1 base, and 10 bases lay in between. Germline lookup yields CDR1 WSHSY and CDR2 SAAADI. The CDR3 length is 14 residues. This chain's CDR3 is CASSVYGAQETQYF. The DNA for the CDR3 is TGCGCCAGCAGTGTTTATGGGGCCCAAGAGACCCAGTACTTC.

This clonotype was observed at least ten times. This chain links TRBV10-3 with TRBJ2-7, with 14 bases matching TRBD2. With 2 bases clipped from V and 4 bases from J, the junction kept 4 bases outside the gene matches. The length of the CDR3 is 16 residues. The germline CDR1 and CDR2 sequences are ENHRY and SYGVKD. As DNA, the CDR3 is TGTGCCATCAGTGAGGGGACTAGCGGGAGATCGTACGAGCAGTACTTC. This gives the protein CAISEGTSGRSYEQYF.

The CDR3 sequence: CASVAPRQGANYGYTF. The CDR3 DNA is TGTGCCAGCGTGGCCCCGAGGCAGGGCGCTAACTATGGCTACACCTTC. The chain carries TRBV25-1 and TRBJ1-2; weak D call: TRBD1 (5 bases). With 8 bases removed from V and 0 bases from J, the gap between germline ends came to 19 bases. Germline loops: CDR1 MGHDK, CDR2 SYGVNS. The CDR3 has 16 amino acids.

Of note for this clonotype: A read error is possible here, since a much larger clone lies one base away. V gene TRBV25-1 combines with J gene TRBJ2-5; 7 bases align to TRBD1. This CDR3 is built from 13 residues. V shed 4 bases, J shed 7 bases, and the junction held 6 bases outside the gene matches. Germline V lookup: CDR1 MGHDK, CDR2 SYGVNS. The CDR3: CASSGGGRGTQYF. CDR3 DNA: TGTGCCAGCAGTGGAGGGGGCCGGGGGACCCAGTACTTC.

This clonotype showed up just a few times. The chain is built from TRBV24-1 and TRBJ2-2; TRBD2 is a possible D gene (5 bases). Germline CDR1 KGHDR, CDR2 SFDVKD. The CDR3 is 18 residues long. Trimming took 0 bases from V and 2 from J, leaving 15 bases between them. CDR3 region: CATSDLGGPERNTGELFF. CDR3 in DNA: TGTGCCACCAGTGATTTGGGCGGGCCAGAGAGAAACACCGGGGAGCTGTTTTTT.

This rearrangement joins TRBV7-3 to TRBJ1-5; D may be TRBD1 (5 bases). Germline V gene sequence: CDR1 SGHTA, CDR2 FQGTGA. The CDR3 is 15 residues long. Deletions cut 1 base from V and 3 bases from J, with 10 bases between. For the CDR3, the DNA is TGTGCCAGCAGCTTAAGTGACAGTGACAATCAGCCCCAGCATTTT. Translated: CASSLSDSDNQPQHF.

The CDR3 DNA reads as TGCAGTGCTAGAGATCGACAGATCGGGGAGCTGTTTTTT. The encoded protein is CSARDRQIGELFF. The rearrangement links TRBV20-1 to TRBJ2-2; a weak D match, TRBD1 (5 bases). Germline lookup yields CDR1 DFQATT and CDR2 SNEGSKA (reference sequence). The CDR3 is 13 residues long. V was trimmed by 0 bases and J by 7 bases, leaving 9 bases between them.

This clonotype has just a few counts. The chain recombines TRBV2 with TRBJ1-1; 7 bases align to TRBD1. The germline V gene encodes CDR1 SNHLY and CDR2 FYNNEI. CDR3 length: 14 residues. With 7 bases clipped from V and 1 base from J, the junction kept 6 bases outside the gene matches. The DNA for the CDR3 is TGTGCCAGCATGGCAGGGGGTTGGAACACTGAAGCTTTCTTT. Its protein product is CASMAGGWNTEAFF.

This sequence joins TRBV5-6 and TRBJ2-7; D unresolved. CDR1 and CDR2 (germline): SGHDT, YYEEEE. The CDR3 is made up of 14 amino acids. V was shortened by 4 bases and J by 2 bases, with 13 bases between the two germline ends. Here the CDR3 reads CASSTLGRTYEQYF. In nucleotides, the CDR3 is TGTGCCAGCAGCACACTGGGTAGGACCTACGAGCAGTACTTC.

This clonotype came up many times. The rearrangement uses TRBV2 and TRBJ1-3; unclear D gene. Germline V gene data show CDR1 as SNHLY and CDR2 as FYNNEI. The CDR3 is 13 amino acids. V was trimmed by 4 bases and J by 3 bases, leaving 7 bases between them. The CDR3 region is CASSGGYGNTIYF. As DNA, the CDR3 is TGTGCCAGCAGTGGGGGTTATGGAAACACCATATATTTT.

There are a few counts of this clonotype. The junction does not match germline at one end; this may be a read error. V is TRBV29-1 and J is TRBJ2-7, with 7 bases matching TRBD1. The CDR3 loop spans 14 amino acids. Germline-derived CDR1 and CDR2 are SQVTM and ANQGSEA. Written as DNA, the CDR3 is TGCAGCGTTGTGACAGGGCCTATCTCCGGGGAGCTGTACTTC. This codes for CSVVTGPISGELYF.

This clonotype was seen more than once but under ten times. J is TRBJ1-2 and V is TRBV20-1, with unresolved D. Germline CDR1 reads DFQATT; CDR2 reads SNEGSKA (reference sequence). V shed 6 bases and J shed 7 bases, with 18 bases lying between them. This CDR3 has 13 residues. The DNA of the CDR3 is TGCAGTGCCCCCGAGACCGGAGCCCTTGGCTACACCTTC. This sequence encodes CSAPETGALGYTF.

V gene TRBV20-1 combines with J gene TRBJ1-5; D unresolved. This CDR3 region has 13 residues. Trimming left V 7 bases short and J 14 bases short, with 24 bases between. The germline CDR1 and CDR2 sequences are DFQATT and SNEGSKA (reference sequence). This chain's CDR3 is CSGWSVDSSYEHF. The CDR3 coding sequence is TGCAGTGGGTGGTCGGTTGATAGCTCCTACGAGCATTTT.